This TCR beta chain was captured by sequencing in a study of shared clonotypes between healthy human individuals. The CDR3 has 13 residues. V was cut by 4 bases and J by 7 bases, with 10 bases left in between. The germline gives CDR1 MNHNY, CDR2 SVGAGI (reference sequence). Deep was the level used in running the assay. The unsorted PBMC sample used ten immunoSEQ deep assay plates. The method was immunoSEQ multiplex PCR; TCRdb's version includes in-frame clones alone and lacks a portion of them. This sample has approximately 500,000 clones, with almost 80% found just once. Material: PBMCs. V usage is TRBV6-6 and J usage is TRBJ1-4; D not resolved. The clonotype comes from a woman aged 40 to 49 in good health. Some clones in this sample may be carry-over from other donors' samples. In DNA, the CDR3 is TGTGCCAGCAGTTGGAGGGTTGGTGAAAAACTGTTTTTT. Its protein is CASSWRVGEKLFF.